This T cell receptor (beta chain) was sequenced in a study of radiotherapy plus CTLA-4 blockade in lung cancer. Study-wide background: Objective responses emerged in under 20% of patients, and roughly 30% attained disease control.

V trimming: 3 bases; J trimming: 0 bases; junction bases outside the gene matches: 0. Per germline, CDR1 SGHDT and CDR2 YYEEEE. The CDR3 runs to 16 residues. In its sample, this clone is medium-sized. This specimen includes other DNA sequences encoding the same CDR3. Some clones are missing from TCRdb's copy, which holds only in-frame ones; the method was immunoSEQ multiplex PCR. The sample holds about 72,000 clones, approximately 80% seen once. The genes are TRBV5-6 and TRBJ2-1; the match to TRBD2 covers 13 bases. Source: peripheral blood, taken from a patient treated with radiotherapy plus ipilimumab. This receptor was obtained from a human donor with non-small cell lung cancer who had a complete response to radiotherapy plus ipilimumab. In nucleotides, the CDR3 is TGTGCCAGCAGCTGGACTAGCGGGAGCTCCTACAATGAGCAGTTCTTC. Translating gives CASSWTSGSSYNEQFF.